This entry lists 16 T cell receptor beta chains sequenced from one sample in a study of siplizumab effects on memory and regulatory T cells. Measured with immunoSEQ multiplex PCR; TCRdb has only the in-frame clones, and not every one. The table includes approximately 90,000 clones, 94% detected once. Sequenced material: non-Treg CD4+ T cells sorted from blood. All receptors come from a human donor in good health.

The chain links TRBV4-1 to TRBJ1-5; D not resolved. CDR1 is MGHRA and CDR2 is YSYEKL in the germline V gene. The germline V and J ends were trimmed by 1 base and 7 bases, with 17 bases remaining between them. The CDR3 is 16 amino acids. Here the CDR3 reads CASSQVHRALDQPQHF. DNA of the CDR3: TGCGCCAGCAGCCAAGTGCACAGAGCTTTGGACCAGCCCCAGCATTTT.

The rearrangement links TRBV21-1 to TRBJ2-7; no check of the table's D call, TRBD1, against the DNA was made. TRBV21-1 is reported as a pseudogene. The length of the CDR3 is 14 residues. This CDR3 reads CASSRHANRYEQYF. The CDR3 DNA is TGTGCCAGCAGCAGACACGCTAATAGGTACGAGCAGTACTTC.

Worth noting for this clone: Other nucleotide sequences from this sample produce the same CDR3. This chain connects TRBV5-1 to TRBJ2-1; no clear D gene. The ends were cut back, 0 bases at V and 4 bases at J, with 8 bases in the middle. Germline V gives CDR1 SGHRS, CDR2 YFSETQ. There are 14 residues in the CDR3. CDR3 amino acids: CASSLAQTYNEQFF. In nucleotides, the CDR3 is TGCGCCAGCAGCTTGGCGCAAACTTACAATGAGCAGTTCTTC.

This clone was seen just once. The V and J genes are TRBV10-3 and TRBJ2-5; 10 nucleotides agree with TRBD2. The germline CDR1 and CDR2 sequences are ENHRY and SYGVKD. Losses at the gene ends were 4 bases for V and 1 base for J; bases not matched to a gene: 3. CDR3 length: 15 residues. The CDR3 sequence is CAISVLAGGQETQYF. The CDR3 DNA reads TGTGCCATCAGTGTATTAGCGGGGGGCCAAGAGACCCAGTACTTC.

The chain combines TRBV9 with TRBJ1-2, with 7 bases lining up with TRBD1. The germline V gene encodes CDR1 SGDLS and CDR2 YYNGEE. CDR3 size: 13 residues. V trimming: 3 bases; J trimming: 6 bases; junction bases outside the gene matches: 5. The CDR3 protein is CASSDGQANGYTF. The CDR3 DNA reads TGTGCCAGCAGCGATGGACAGGCGAATGGCTACACCTTC.

CDR3 region: CASSRSDEQFF. CDR3 coding DNA: TGTGCCAGCAGCCGATCGGATGAGCAGTTCTTC. The rearrangement links TRBV7-2 to TRBJ2-1; D unclear. This CDR3 is built from 11 residues. Germline lookup yields CDR1 SGHTA and CDR2 FQGNSA. V lost 5 bases and J lost 8, with 7 bases in between. Using reference TRBV7-2 and TRBJ2-1 for the parts outside the CDR3, the full variable domain is GAGVSQSPSNKVTEKGKDVELRCDPISGHTALYWYRQSLGQGLEFLIYFQGNSAPDKSGLPSDRFSAERTGGSVSTLTIQRTQQEDSAVYLCASSRSDEQFFGPGTRLTVL.

The chain combines TRBV2 with TRBJ2-7, with TRBD1 identical over 9 bases. The CDR3 runs 14 residues. The V and J ends lost 7 bases and 6 bases, in that order; junction bases with no gene match: 10. The germline V gene has CDR1 SNHLY and CDR2 FYNNEI. CDR3 protein: CASNFGTGLGEQYF. The CDR3 DNA sequence: TGTGCCAGCAATTTCGGGACAGGGTTGGGCGAGCAGTACTTC. The full variable domain, completed using reference TRBV2 and TRBJ2-7, is EPEVTQTPSHQVTQMGQEVILRCVPISNHLYFYWYRQILGQKVEFLVSFYNNEISEKSEIFDDQFSVERPDGSNFTLKIRSTKLEDSAMYFCASNFGTGLGEQYFGPGTRLTVT.

The chain is built from TRBV5-4 and TRBJ2-2; no clear D. Deletions cut 4 bases from V and 4 bases from J, with 11 bases between. The germline CDR1 and CDR2 sequences are SGHNT and YYREEE (reference sequence). The CDR3 is 14 residues long. DNA of the CDR3: TGTGCCAGCAGCCAAGTTTCTGCCACCGGGGAGCTGTTTTTT. This sequence encodes CASSQVSATGELFF.

Only one count was recorded for this clone. In DNA, the CDR3 is TGTGCCAGCAGCTTAGGACTCACTTACAATGAGCAGTTCTTC. Translating gives CASSLGLTYNEQFF. This rearrangement joins TRBV5-6 to TRBJ2-1; TRBD2 is a possible D gene (5 bases). Deletions cut 2 bases from V and 4 bases from J, with 10 bases between. Per the germline V gene, CDR1 is SGHDT and CDR2 is YYEEEE. The CDR3 consists of 14 residues.

The chain is built from TRBV7-6 and TRBJ2-1; D call uncertain. The V end was cut by 1 base, the J end by 4 bases, with 8 bases between. This CDR3 has 14 residues. Germline V gene sequence: CDR1 SGHVS, CDR2 FNYEAQ. CDR3 sequence reads: CASSLGPTYNEQFF. The CDR3, as DNA: TGTGCCAGCAGCTTAGGGCCGACGTACAATGAGCAGTTCTTC. Based on the CDR3 plus reference TRBV7-6 and TRBJ2-1, the full variable domain is GAGVSQSPRYKVTKRGQDVALRCDPISGHVSLYWYRQALGQGPEFLTYFNYEAQQDKSGLPNDRFSAERPEGSISTLTIQRTEQRDSAMYRCASSLGPTYNEQFFGPGTRLTVL.

The chain couples TRBV27 to TRBJ2-7; D is uncertain. The length of the CDR3 is 16 residues. Germline CDR1 MNHEY, CDR2 SMNVEV (reference sequence). Trimming removed 4 bases from V and 4 bases from J, with 20 bases in between. The CDR3 sequence: CASSYREPYLNYEQYF. The CDR3, as DNA: TGTGCCAGCAGTTATCGCGAACCTTACCTAAATTACGAGCAGTACTTC.

The chain uses TRBV7-3 and TRBJ2-3, with 9 bases lining up with TRBD2. CDR3 length: 15 residues. Germline CDR1 and CDR2: SGHTA and FQGTGA. The V and J ends lost 2 bases and 5 bases, in that order; junction bases with no gene match: 5. CDR3 DNA: TGTGCCAGCAGCTTAGCGGGAGGGCCAAAAGATACGCAGTATTTT. It codes for CASSLAGGPKDTQYF.

V gene TRBV21-1 combines with J gene TRBJ1-1. TRBV21-1 is an annotated pseudogene. The CDR3 is 14 amino acids. CDR3 coding DNA: TGTGCCAGCAGCAACCGGGCGTTGCGGACTGAAGCTTTCTTT. The encoded protein is CASSNRALRTEAFF.

The gene calls are TRBV6-6 and TRBJ1-6; no reliable D call. The V gene's germline CDR1 is MNHNY and CDR2 SVGAGI (reference sequence). Between the trimmed V and J ends, which lost 5 bases and 7 bases, there was a span of 18 bases. The CDR3 contains 16 residues. The CDR3 region is CASSTPGEGLNSPLHF. The DNA of the CDR3 is TGTGCCAGCAGTACCCCCGGGGAGGGTCTAAATTCACCCCTCCACTTT.

This chain links TRBV6-5 with TRBJ1-4; possible D gene TRBD1, 5 bases. Between the trimmed V and J ends, which lost 4 bases and 8 bases, there was a span of 14 bases. The CDR3 totals 14 residues. The V gene's germline CDR1 is MNHEY and CDR2 SVGAGI. CDR3: CASSSSQGSEKLFF. For the CDR3, the DNA is TGTGCCAGCAGTTCGTCGCAGGGCAGCGAAAAACTGTTTTTT.

This CDR3 reads CASLGLNEQFF. CDR3 nucleotide sequence: TGTGCCAGCTTAGGGCTCAATGAGCAGTTCTTC. The chain is built from TRBV6-5 and TRBJ2-1; D is ambiguous. Germline assignment: CDR1 MNHEY and CDR2 SVGAGI. The CDR3 spans 11 residues. Trimming left V 8 bases short and J 6 bases short, with 8 bases between.